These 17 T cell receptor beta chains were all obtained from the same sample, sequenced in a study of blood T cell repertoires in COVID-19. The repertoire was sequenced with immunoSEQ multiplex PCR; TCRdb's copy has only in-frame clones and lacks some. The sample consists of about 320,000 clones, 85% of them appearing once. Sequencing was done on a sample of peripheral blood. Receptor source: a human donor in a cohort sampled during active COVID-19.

The CDR3 DNA reads as TGCGCCAGCAGCCAGGGACTCCTATGGGGGTACACCTTC. Amino acid sequence: CASSQGLLWGYTF. The chain is built from TRBV5-1 and TRBJ1-2, with D maybe TRBD1 (5 bases). The CDR3 has 13 amino acids. Trimming shortened V by 4 bases and J by 11 bases, and 18 bases separated the two germline ends. Germline CDR1 SGHRS, CDR2 YFSETQ.

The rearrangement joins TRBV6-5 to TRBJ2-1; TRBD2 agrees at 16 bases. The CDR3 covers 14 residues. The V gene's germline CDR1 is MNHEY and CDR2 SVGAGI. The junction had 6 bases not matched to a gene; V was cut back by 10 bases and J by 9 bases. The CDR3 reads CAIPGTSGRGEQFF. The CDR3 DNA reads TGTGCCATTCCCGGGACTAGCGGGAGGGGTGAGCAGTTCTTC.

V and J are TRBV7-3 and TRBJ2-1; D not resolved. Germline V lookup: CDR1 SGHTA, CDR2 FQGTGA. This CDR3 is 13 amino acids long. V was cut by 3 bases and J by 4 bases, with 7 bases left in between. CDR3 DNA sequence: TGTGCCAGCAGCTTTGAGAAGTACAATGAGCAGTTCTTC. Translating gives CASSFEKYNEQFF.

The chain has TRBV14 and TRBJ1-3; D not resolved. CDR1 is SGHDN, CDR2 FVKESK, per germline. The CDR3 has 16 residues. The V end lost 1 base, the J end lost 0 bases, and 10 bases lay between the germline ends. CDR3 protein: CASSQVRRSSGNTIYF. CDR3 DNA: TGTGCCAGCAGCCAAGTTCGACGGAGCTCTGGAAACACCATATATTTT. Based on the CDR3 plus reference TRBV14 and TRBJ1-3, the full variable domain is EAGVTQFPSHSVIEKGQTVTLRCDPISGHDNLYWYRRVMGKEIKFLLHFVKESKQDESGMPNNRFLAERTGGTYSTLKVQPAELEDSGVYFCASSQVRRSSGNTIYFGEGSWLTVV.

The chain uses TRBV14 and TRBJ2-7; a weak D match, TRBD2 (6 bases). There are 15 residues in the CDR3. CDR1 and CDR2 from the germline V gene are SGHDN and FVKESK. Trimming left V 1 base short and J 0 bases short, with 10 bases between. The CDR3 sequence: CASSQGGAISYEQYF. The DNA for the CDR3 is TGTGCCAGCAGCCAAGGCGGGGCGATCTCCTACGAGCAGTACTTC.

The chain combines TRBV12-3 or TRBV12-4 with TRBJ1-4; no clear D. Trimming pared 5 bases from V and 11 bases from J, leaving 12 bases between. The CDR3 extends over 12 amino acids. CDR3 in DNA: TGTGCCAGCAGTCCTGACCGAGGCAAACTGTTTTTT. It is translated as CASSPDRGKLFF.

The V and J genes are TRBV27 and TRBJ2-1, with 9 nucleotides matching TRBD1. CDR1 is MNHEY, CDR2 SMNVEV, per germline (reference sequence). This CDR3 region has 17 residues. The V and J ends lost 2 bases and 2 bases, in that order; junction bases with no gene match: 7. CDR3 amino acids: CASSLNIRTGAYNEQFF. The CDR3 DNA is TGTGCCAGCAGTTTAAATATCCGGACAGGGGCCTACAATGAGCAGTTCTTC.

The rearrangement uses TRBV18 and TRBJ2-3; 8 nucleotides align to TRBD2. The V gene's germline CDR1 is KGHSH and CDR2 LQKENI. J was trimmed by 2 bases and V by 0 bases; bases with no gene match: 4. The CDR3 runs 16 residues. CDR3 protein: CASSPPAGGFTDTQYF. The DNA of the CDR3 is TGTGCCAGCTCACCACCCGCGGGGGGCTTCACAGATACGCAGTATTTT.

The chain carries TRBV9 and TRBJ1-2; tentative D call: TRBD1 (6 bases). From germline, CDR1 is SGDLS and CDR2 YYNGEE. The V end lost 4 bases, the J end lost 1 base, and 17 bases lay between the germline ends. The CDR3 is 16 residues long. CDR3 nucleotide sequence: TGTGCCAGCAGCATAAACAGGGCTAGCCTTAACTATGGCTACACCTTC. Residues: CASSINRASLNYGYTF.

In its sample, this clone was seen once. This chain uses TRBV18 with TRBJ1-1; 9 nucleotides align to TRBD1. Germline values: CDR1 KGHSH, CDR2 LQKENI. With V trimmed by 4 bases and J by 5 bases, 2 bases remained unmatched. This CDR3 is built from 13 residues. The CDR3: CASSRTGETEAFF. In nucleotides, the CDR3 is TGTGCCAGCTCACGGACAGGGGAGACTGAAGCTTTCTTT.

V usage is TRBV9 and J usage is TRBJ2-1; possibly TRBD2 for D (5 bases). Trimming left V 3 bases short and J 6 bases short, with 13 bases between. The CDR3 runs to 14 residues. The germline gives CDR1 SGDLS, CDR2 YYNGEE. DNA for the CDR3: TGTGCCAGCAGCGAATTTTACAGCGGCAATGAGCAGTTCTTC. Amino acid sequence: CASSEFYSGNEQFF.

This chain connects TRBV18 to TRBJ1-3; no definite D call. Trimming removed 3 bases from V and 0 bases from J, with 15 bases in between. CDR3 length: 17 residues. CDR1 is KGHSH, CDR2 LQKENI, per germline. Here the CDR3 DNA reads TGTGCCAGCTCACCGGAAACGGGATCGCTCTCTGGAAACACCATATATTTT. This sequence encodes CASSPETGSLSGNTIYF.

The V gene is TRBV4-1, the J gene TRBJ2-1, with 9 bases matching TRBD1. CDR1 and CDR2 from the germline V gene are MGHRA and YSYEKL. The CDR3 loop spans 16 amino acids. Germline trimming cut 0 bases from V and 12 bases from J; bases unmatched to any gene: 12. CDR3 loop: CASSQDSGTGIFGQFF. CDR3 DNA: TGCGCCAGCAGCCAAGATTCCGGGACAGGGATTTTTGGGCAGTTCTTC.

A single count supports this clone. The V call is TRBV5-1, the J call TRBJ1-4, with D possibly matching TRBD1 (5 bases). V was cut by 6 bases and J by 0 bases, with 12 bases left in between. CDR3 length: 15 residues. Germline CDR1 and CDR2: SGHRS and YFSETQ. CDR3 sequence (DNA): TGCGCCAGCACCCGCCAGGGCGCAACTAATGAAAAACTGTTTTTT. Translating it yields CASTRQGATNEKLFF.

The CDR3 sequence is CASSQGTGYGYTF. Here the CDR3 DNA reads TGTGCCAGCAGCCAAGGGACAGGCTATGGCTACACCTTC. The chain combines TRBV4-2 with TRBJ1-2; TRBD1 aligns across 7 bases. V lost 1 base and J lost 4; bases outside the gene matches: 0. The CDR3 has 13 amino acids. Germline CDR1 and CDR2: LGHNA and YNFKEQ.

As DNA, the CDR3 is TGCGCCAGCAGTGAGATCGGGCAGGGGGGCGAGCAGTACTTC. Protein sequence: CASSEIGQGGEQYF. This chain uses TRBV10-1 with TRBJ2-7; a weak D match, TRBD1 (7 bases). The germline gives CDR1 WNHNN, CDR2 SYGVQD (reference sequence). This CDR3 is 14 amino acids long. The V end was cut by 2 bases, the J end by 6 bases, with 14 bases between.

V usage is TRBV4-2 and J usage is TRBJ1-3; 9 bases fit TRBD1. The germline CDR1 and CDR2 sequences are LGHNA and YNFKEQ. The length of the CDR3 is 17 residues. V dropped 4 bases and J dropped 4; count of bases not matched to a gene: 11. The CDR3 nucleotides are TGTGCCAGCAGCCGTTCTCCTACAGGGACAGGGGGAAACACCATATATTTT. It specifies CASSRSPTGTGGNTIYF.